The T cell receptor beta chain under discussion was sequenced for a study of blood T cell repertoires in COVID-19. Study in general: The origin of the acute and convalescent COVID-19 samples was the United States, Italy and Spain.

Germline lookup yields CDR1 SGHTA and CDR2 FQGNSA. V was pared by 5 bases and J by 8 bases, with 9 bases of the junction left unmatched. The CDR3 spans 17 residues. Source study methods: Reference gene primers were amplified, and this amplification served to estimate nucleated cell counts. Profiling relied on immunoSEQ multiplex PCR, and the TCRdb table lists in-frame clones only, not all of them. That table furnishes V, J and clone size, whereas the DNA furnished D and trimming. Of about 83,000 clones listed, around 90% are singletons. The chain joins TRBV7-2 to TRBJ2-1; 16 nucleotides agree with TRBD2. The sequence came from an older man with active or convalescent COVID-19. Source material: peripheral blood. The CDR3 DNA follows: TGTGCCAGCAGCCTCTCGGGACTAGCGGGGGGGCCAGATGAGCAGTTCTTC. Amino acids: CASSLSGLAGGPDEQFF.